The rows below give T cell receptor beta chains drawn from one sample of a study of T cells after yellow fever vaccination. TCRdb reprocessed the 5' RACE reads via MiXCR and lists one record per CDR3 protein. The sample carries about 550,000 distinct CDR3 sequences, 15% to 20% recorded once. The sample was PBMCs, taken 15 days after the yellow fever booster vaccination. These TCRs come from a man aged 25 to 40 who received the YFV17D yellow fever vaccine. CDR3s include the opening cysteine and the closing phenylalanine or tryptophan. The D gene is left open where the match is weak. Not every row has a clone size; where given, it reads once, few, many or a size class.

d_call	clone_size	v_call	j_call	cdr3_aa	cdr3_nt
NA	NA	TRBV20-1	TRBJ1-1	CSASGRTQNTEAFF	TGCAGTGCTAGTGGCAGAACGCAGAACACTGAAGCTTTCTTT
NA	NA	TRBV6-1	TRBJ1-1	CASIQRGLNTEAFF	TGTGCCAGCATCCAGCGGGGTCTGAACACTGAAGCTTTCTTT
NA	NA	TRBV20-1	TRBJ2-1	CSARVGGASSYNEQFF	TGCAGTGCTAGAGTTGGGGGGGCGAGTTCCTACAATGAGCAGTTCTTC
NA	NA	TRBV7-9	TRBJ2-2	CASSGILGYTGELFF	TGTGCCAGCAGCGGCATACTCGGGTACACCGGGGAGCTGTTTTTT
NA	NA	TRBV7-2	TRBJ2-1	CASSLGVQGEQFF	TGTGCCAGCAGCTTGGGGGTACAGGGAGAGCAGTTCTTC
TRBD1	few	TRBV3-1	TRBJ1-4	CASSQEAGGREKLFF	TGTGCCAGCAGCCAAGAAGCAGGGGGACGTGAAAAACTGTTTTTT
NA	NA	TRBV29-1	TRBJ2-5	CSVAMGGLGAETQYF	TGCAGCGTTGCTATGGGGGGCCTAGGCGCGGAGACCCAGTACTTC
TRBD2	NA	TRBV18	TRBJ2-1	CASSPDGEPGQREGEFF	TGTGCCAGCTCACCCGACGGAGAACCTGGACAGCGGGAGGGGGAGTTCTTC
NA	NA	TRBV7-3	TRBJ1-1	CASSFNKNTEAFF	TGTGCCAGCAGCTTCAATAAAAACACTGAAGCTTTCTTT
NA	many	TRBV5-6	TRBJ2-1	CASSLPTGGEQFF	TGTGCCAGCAGCCTTCCTACAGGTGGTGAGCAGTTCTTC
TRBD1	NA	TRBV20-1	TRBJ1-1	CSAREQGAGTEAFF	TGCAGTGCTAGGGAACAGGGGGCTGGCACTGAAGCTTTCTTT
TRBD1	few	TRBV24-1	TRBJ2-5	CATSDHRGSETQYF	TGTGCCACCAGTGATCACAGGGGATCGGAGACCCAGTACTTC
TRBD2	NA	TRBV12-3/TRBV12-4	TRBJ2-5	CASSPYSGSGETQYF	TGTGCCAGCAGCCCTTACAGCGGGAGCGGAGAGACCCAGTACTTC
NA	NA	TRBV3-1	TRBJ2-2	CASSQRTAGELFF	TGTGCCAGCAGCCAAAGGACTGCCGGGGAGCTGTTTTTT
NA	NA	TRBV20-1	TRBJ2-7	CSGGRLHYEQYF	TGCAGTGGGGGAAGGTTACACTACGAGCAGTACTTC
TRBD2	NA	TRBV6-1	TRBJ2-7	CASSDRLAGQYF	TGTGCCAGCAGTGACCGACTAGCGGGGCAGTACTTC
NA	NA	TRBV7-2	TRBJ2-1	CASGTLGKYNEQFF	TGTGCCAGCGGAACGCTAGGGAAGTACAATGAGCAGTTCTTC